This TCR beta chain was obtained from a study of blood T cell repertoires in COVID-19. Across the whole study: Specimens from acute and convalescent COVID-19 originated in the United States, Italy and Spain.

Data came from immunoSEQ multiplex PCR; TCRdb stores just in-frame clones and leaves some out. The sample consists of 200,000 to 250,000 clones, around 80% of them appearing once. The CDR3 is 12 amino acids. Trimming removed 5 bases from V and 4 bases from J, with 8 bases in between. The age range of participants was about 18 to 95 years, with residence in approximately 25 US areas. Researchers sorted participants into cohorts using their self-reported clinical history. Two negative PCRs, clearance, or symptom resolution characterized the recovered Cohort 3 donors. The sample comprised PBMCs or T cells enriched from blood (not recorded which). This receptor was taken from a man in his sixties who had recovered from COVID-19. V gene TRBV12-3 or TRBV12-4 combines with J gene TRBJ1-1; D ambiguous. The CDR3 nucleotides are TGTGCCAGCAGTCGTGACACCACTGAAGCTTTCTTT. Residues: CASSRDTTEAFF.